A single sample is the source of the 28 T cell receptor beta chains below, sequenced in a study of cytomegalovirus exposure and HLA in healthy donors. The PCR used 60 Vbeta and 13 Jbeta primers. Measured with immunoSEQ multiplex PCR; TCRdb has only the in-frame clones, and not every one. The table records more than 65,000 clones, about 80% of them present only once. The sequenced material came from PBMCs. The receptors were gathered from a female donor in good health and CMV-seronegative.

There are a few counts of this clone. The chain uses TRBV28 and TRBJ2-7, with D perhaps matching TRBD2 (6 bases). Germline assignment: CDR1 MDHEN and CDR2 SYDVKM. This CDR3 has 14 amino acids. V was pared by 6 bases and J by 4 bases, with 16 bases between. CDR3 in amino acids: CASSPPSGVYEQYF. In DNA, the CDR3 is TGTGCCAGCAGCCCTCCCTCGGGAGTTTACGAGCAGTACTTC.

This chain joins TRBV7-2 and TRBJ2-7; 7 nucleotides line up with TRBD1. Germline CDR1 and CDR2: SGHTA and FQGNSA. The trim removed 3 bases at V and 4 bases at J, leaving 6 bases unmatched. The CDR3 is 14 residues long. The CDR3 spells CASSFATGLYEQYF. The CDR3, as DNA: TGTGCCAGCAGCTTCGCGACAGGGCTATACGAGCAGTACTTC.

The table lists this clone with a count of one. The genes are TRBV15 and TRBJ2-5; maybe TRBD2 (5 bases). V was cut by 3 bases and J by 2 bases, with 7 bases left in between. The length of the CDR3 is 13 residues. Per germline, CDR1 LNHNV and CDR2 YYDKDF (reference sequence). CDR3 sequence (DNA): TGTGCCACCAGCAGGACTAAACAAGAGACCCAGTACTTC. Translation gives CATSRTKQETQYF.

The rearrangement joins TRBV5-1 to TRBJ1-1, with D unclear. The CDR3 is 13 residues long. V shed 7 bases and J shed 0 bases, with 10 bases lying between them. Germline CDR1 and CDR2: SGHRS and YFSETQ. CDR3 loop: CASREGVNTEAFF. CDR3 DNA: TGCGCCAGCCGCGAGGGTGTGAACACTGAAGCTTTCTTT.

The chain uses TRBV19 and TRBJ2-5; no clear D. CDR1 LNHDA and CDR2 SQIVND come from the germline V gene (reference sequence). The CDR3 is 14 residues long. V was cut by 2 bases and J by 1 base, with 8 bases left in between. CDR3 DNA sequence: TGTGCCAGTAGTATAACCGTGAGCCAAGAGACCCAGTACTTC. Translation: CASSITVSQETQYF.

The CDR3 DNA is TGTGCCAGCGGGATGAGACAGAACTATGGCTACACCTTC. Amino acid sequence: CASGMRQNYGYTF. This chain connects TRBV7-9 to TRBJ1-2; TRBD1 might be the D (5 bases). CDR1 SEHNR and CDR2 FQNEAQ come from the germline V gene (reference sequence). The CDR3 is 13 residues long. V shed 8 bases and J shed 2 bases, with 12 bases lying between them.

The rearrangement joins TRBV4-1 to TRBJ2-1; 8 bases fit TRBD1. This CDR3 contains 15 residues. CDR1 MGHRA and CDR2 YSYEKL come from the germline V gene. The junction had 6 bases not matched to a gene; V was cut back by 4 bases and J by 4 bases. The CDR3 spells CASSPRGDRYNEQFF. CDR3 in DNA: TGCGCCAGCAGCCCCAGGGGGGACAGGTACAATGAGCAGTTCTTC.

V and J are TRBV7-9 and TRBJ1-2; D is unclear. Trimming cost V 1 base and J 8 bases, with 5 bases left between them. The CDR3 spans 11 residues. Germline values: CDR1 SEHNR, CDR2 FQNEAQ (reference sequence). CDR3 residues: CASSLERGYTF. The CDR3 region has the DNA TGTGCCAGCAGCTTAGAACGGGGCTACACCTTC. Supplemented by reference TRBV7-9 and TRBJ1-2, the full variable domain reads DTGVSQNPRHKITKRGQNVTFRCDPISEHNRLYWYRQTLGQGPEFLTYFQNEAQLEKSRLLSDRFSAERPKGSFSTLEIQRTEQGDSAMYLCASSLERGYTFGSGTRLTVV.

CDR3 region: CSAPGTGTNEQYF. DNA for the CDR3: TGCAGCGCCCCAGGGACAGGGACGAACGAGCAGTACTTC. The chain links TRBV29-1 to TRBJ2-7, with TRBD1 matching over 9 bases. This CDR3 contains 13 residues. The V and J ends lost 7 bases and 5 bases, in that order; junction bases with no gene match: 9. CDR1 SQVTM and CDR2 ANQGSEA come from the germline V gene.

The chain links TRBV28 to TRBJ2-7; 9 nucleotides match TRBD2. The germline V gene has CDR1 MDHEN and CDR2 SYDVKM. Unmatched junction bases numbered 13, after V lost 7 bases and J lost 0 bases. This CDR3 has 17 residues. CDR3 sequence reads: CASTKRGIAGVSYEQYF. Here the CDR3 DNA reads TGTGCCAGCACTAAACGAGGGATAGCGGGAGTCTCCTACGAGCAGTACTTC.

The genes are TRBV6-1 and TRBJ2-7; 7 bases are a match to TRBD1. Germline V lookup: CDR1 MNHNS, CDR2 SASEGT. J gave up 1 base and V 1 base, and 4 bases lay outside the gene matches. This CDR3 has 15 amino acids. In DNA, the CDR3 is TGTGCCAGCAGTGAAGGGAACAGGGGTTCCTACGAGCAGTACTTC. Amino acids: CASSEGNRGSYEQYF.

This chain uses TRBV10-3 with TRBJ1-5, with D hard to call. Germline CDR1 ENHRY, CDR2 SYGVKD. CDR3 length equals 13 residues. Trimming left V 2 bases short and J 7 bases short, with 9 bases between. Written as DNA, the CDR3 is TGTGCCATCAGTGAGGAAAGCCACCAGCCCCAGCATTTT. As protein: CAISEESHQPQHF.

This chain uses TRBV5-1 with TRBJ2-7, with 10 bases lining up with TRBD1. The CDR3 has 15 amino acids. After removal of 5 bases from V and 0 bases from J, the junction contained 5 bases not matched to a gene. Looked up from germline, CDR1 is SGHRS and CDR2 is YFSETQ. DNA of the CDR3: TGCGCCAGCAGGACAGGGGGCCAGAGCTCCTACGAGCAGTACTTC. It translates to CASRTGGQSSYEQYF.

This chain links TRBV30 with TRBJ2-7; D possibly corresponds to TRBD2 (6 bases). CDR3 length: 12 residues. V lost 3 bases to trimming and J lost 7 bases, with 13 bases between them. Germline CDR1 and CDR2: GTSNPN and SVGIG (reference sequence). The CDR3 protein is CAWRVGRSEQYF. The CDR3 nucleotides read TGTGCCTGGAGGGTAGGGAGGTCTGAGCAGTACTTC.

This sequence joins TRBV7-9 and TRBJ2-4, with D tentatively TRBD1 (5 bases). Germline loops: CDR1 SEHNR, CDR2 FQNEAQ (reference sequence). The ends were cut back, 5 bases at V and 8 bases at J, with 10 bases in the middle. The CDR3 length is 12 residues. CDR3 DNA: TGTGCCAGCAGCGGACAAATTGACATTCAGTACTTC. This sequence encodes CASSGQIDIQYF.

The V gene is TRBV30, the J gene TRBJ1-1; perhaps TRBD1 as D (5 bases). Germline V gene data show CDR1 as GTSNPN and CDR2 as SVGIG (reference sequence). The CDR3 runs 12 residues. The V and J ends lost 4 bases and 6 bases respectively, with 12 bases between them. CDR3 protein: CAWNGGSAEAFF. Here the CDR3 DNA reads TGTGCCTGGAACGGGGGTTCCGCTGAAGCTTTCTTT.

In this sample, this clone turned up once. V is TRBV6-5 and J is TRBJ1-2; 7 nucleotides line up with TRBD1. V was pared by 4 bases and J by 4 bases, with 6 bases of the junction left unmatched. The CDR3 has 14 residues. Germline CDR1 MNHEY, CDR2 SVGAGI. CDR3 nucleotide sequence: TGTGCCAGCAGTTTCATACAGGGGAGCTATGGCTACACCTTC. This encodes CASSFIQGSYGYTF.

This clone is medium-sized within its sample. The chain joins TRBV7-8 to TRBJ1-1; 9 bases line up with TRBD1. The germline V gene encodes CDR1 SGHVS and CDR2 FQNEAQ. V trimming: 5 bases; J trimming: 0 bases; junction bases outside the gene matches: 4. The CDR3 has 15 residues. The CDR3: CASSPGQGLNTEAFF. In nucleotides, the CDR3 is TGTGCCAGCAGCCCTGGACAGGGGCTGAACACTGAAGCTTTCTTT.

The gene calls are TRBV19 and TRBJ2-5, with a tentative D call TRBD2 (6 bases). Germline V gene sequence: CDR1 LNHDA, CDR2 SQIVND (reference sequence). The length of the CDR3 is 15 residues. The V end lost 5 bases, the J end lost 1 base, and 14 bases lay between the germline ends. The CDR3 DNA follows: TGTGCCAGTAGTGGCTTGGCGGAGGGCCAAGAGACCCAGTACTTC. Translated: CASSGLAEGQETQYF.

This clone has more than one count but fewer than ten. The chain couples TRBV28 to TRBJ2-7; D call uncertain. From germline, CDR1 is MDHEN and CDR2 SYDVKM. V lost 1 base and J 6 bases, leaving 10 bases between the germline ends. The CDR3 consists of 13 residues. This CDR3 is CASSLSRLGEQYF. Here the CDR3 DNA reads TGTGCCAGCAGTTTATCCCGACTTGGCGAGCAGTACTTC. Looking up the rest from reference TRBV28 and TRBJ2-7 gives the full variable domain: DVKVTQSSRYLVKRTGEKVFLECVQDMDHENMFWYRQDPGLGLRLIYFSYDVKMKEKGDIPEGYSVSREKKERFSLILESASTNQTSMYLCASSLSRLGEQYFGPGTRLTVT.

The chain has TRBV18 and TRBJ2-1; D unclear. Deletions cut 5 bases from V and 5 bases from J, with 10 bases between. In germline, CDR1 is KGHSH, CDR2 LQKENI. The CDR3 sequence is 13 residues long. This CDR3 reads CASSGQEDNEQFF. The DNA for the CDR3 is TGTGCCAGCTCAGGGCAGGAAGACAATGAGCAGTTCTTC. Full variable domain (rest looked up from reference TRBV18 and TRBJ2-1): NAGVMQNPRHLVRRRGQEARLRCSPMKGHSHVYWYRQLPEEGLKFMVYLQKENIIDESGMPKERFSAEFPKEGPSILRIQQVVRGDSAAYFCASSGQEDNEQFFGPGTRLTVL.

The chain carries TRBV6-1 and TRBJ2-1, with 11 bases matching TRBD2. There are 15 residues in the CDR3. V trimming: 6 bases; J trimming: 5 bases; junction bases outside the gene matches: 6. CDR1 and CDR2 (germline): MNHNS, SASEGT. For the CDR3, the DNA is TGTGCCAGCAGCCAGGGGACTAGCGGTAACAATGAGCAGTTCTTC. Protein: CASSQGTSGNNEQFF.

The DNA of the CDR3 is TGTGCCAGCAGTACGGCTTCGGGGGGTGGCTACACCTTC. Amino acids: CASSTASGGGYTF. This chain uses TRBV6-6 with TRBJ1-2; D is possibly TRBD1 (5 bases). The CDR3 sequence is 13 residues long. The V end lost 5 bases, the J end lost 7 bases, and 14 bases lay between the germline ends. CDR1 is MNHNY, CDR2 SVGAGI, per germline (reference sequence).

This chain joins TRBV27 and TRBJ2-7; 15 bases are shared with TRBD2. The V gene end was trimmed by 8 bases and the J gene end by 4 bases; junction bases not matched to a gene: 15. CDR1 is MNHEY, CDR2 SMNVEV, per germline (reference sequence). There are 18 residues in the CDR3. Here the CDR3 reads CASVGGITGTSGRYEQYF. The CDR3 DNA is TGTGCCAGCGTCGGGGGGATAACCGGGACTAGCGGGAGGTACGAGCAGTACTTC.

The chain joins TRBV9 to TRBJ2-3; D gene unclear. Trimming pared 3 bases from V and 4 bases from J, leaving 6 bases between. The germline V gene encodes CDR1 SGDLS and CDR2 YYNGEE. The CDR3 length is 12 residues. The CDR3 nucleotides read TGTGCCAGCAGCGCCCGTCCAGATACGCAGTATTTT. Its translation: CASSARPDTQYF.

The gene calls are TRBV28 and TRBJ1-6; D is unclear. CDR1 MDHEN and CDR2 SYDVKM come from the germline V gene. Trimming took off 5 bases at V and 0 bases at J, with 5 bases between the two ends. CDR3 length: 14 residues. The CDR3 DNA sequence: TGTGCCAGCAGTCCGCGCTCCTATAATTCACCCCTCCACTTT. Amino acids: CASSPRSYNSPLHF.

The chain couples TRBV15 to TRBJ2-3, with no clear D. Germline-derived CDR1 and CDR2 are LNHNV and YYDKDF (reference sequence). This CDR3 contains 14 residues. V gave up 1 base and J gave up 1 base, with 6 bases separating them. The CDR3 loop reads CATSRGQGTDTQYF. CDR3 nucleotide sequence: TGTGCCACCAGCAGAGGGCAGGGCACAGATACGCAGTATTTT.

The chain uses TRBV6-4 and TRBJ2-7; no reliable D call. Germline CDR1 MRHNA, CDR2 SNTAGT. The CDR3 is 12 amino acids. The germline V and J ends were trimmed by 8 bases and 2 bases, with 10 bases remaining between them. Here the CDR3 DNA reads TGTGCCAGCCCTGACACAGCCTACGAGCAGTACTTC. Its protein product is CASPDTAYEQYF.